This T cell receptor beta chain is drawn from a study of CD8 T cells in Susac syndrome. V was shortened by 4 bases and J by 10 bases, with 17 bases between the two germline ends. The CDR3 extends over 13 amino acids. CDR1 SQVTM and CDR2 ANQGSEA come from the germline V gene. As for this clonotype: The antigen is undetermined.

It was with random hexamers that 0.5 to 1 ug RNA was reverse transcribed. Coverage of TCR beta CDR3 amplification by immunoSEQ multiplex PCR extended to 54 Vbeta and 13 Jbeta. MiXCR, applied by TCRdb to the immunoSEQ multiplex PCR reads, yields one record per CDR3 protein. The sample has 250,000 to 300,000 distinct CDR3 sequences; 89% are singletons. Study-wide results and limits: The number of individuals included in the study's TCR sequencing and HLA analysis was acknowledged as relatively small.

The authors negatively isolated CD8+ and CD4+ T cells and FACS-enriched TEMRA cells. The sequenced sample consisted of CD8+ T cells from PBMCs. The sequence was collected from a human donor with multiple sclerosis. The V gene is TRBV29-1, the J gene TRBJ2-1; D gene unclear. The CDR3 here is CSVVTIPRGEQFF. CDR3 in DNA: TGCAGCGTTGTGACCATCCCTAGAGGAGAGCAGTTCTTC.